This T cell receptor beta chain is from a study of blood T cell repertoires in COVID-19. Turning to the study itself: Sites across the United States, Italy and Spain contributed samples from acute and convalescent COVID-19. In each case, the material was cDNA or gDNA derived from T cells, B-cell-depleted T cells, or PBMCs.

The Seattle patients joined while their infection was active and were tracked longitudinally afterward. In the authors' workflow: It was from reference gene primer amplification that nucleated cell counts were estimated. Some clones are missing from TCRdb's copy, which holds only in-frame ones; the method was immunoSEQ multiplex PCR. D and trimming were read from the DNA, whereas the V and J calls and clone size are those reported in that table. The sample lists about 150,000 clones; around 82% were seen once. After removal of 2 bases from V and 3 bases from J, the junction contained 15 bases not matched to a gene. The CDR3 runs to 19 residues. Germline V gene sequence: CDR1 SGHAT, CDR2 FQNNGV.

Sequenced material: peripheral blood. This clonotype was obtained from a man aged 55 to 70 with COVID-19, enrolled during active disease. This sequence joins TRBV11-2 and TRBJ1-4; TRBD1 matches at 7 bases. CDR3 in DNA: TGTGCCAGCAGCTTAAACCCACCCGTCTCAGGGGGGTCTAATGAAAAACTGTTTTTT. Its protein product is CASSLNPPVSGGSNEKLFF.